This TCR beta chain was sequenced during a study of tumor-infiltrating lymphocytes in localized non-small cell lung cancer. Study context: Some samples were collected after neoadjuvant chemotherapy; smokers, never-smokers and several histologies were included. From each patient, both tumor and uninvolved lung, non-adjacent to tumor, were sampled.

Study-level points and caveats: Tumor T-cell fraction was not associated with recurrence-free survival.

Clones were sequenced by immunoSEQ multiplex PCR, and TCRdb holds only the in-frame ones, with some missing. Of some 16,000 clones in the sample, 35% to 55% were seen once. CDR1 is SGDLS, CDR2 YYNGEE, per germline. The ends were cut back, 7 bases at V and 9 bases at J, with 17 bases in the middle. CDR3 length equals 13 residues. In the case of this clone: Its specificity is not known.

The gene calls are TRBV9 and TRBJ2-1; D is unresolved. The sample consisted of lung tumor tissue. The receptor was isolated from a human donor with non-small cell lung cancer. In nucleotides, the CDR3 is TGTGCCAGCGGTCGAGTGGGATACGGTGAGCAGTTCTTC. Its translation: CASGRVGYGEQFF.